Sequencing of this TCR beta chain was carried out in a study of blood T cells in healthy people across ages. This CDR3 is 15 amino acids long. CDR1 MNHNS and CDR2 SASEGT come from the germline V gene. Deletions cut 6 bases from V and 0 bases from J, with 15 bases between. A second roughly 6 to 12 cycle PCR used barcoded and J-beta primers. TCRdb called the 5' RACE reads again in MiXCR, with one record for every CDR3 protein. The sample yields hundreds of thousands of distinct CDR3 sequences, roughly three fifths seen once. This clonotype came up a few times. Its antigen remains unknown. Points from the study as a whole: Estimates of total diversity, which came from one million sequenced T cells, were considered to be underestimates.

The gene calls are TRBV6-1 and TRBJ2-7; D is unresolved. The TCR sequence derives from a man aged 35 to 55 in good health. The sequenced material came from blood. CDR3 DNA: TGTGCCAGCAGCGCGTCACAGTGGAGCTCCTACGAGCAGTACTTC. Protein: CASSASQWSSYEQYF.